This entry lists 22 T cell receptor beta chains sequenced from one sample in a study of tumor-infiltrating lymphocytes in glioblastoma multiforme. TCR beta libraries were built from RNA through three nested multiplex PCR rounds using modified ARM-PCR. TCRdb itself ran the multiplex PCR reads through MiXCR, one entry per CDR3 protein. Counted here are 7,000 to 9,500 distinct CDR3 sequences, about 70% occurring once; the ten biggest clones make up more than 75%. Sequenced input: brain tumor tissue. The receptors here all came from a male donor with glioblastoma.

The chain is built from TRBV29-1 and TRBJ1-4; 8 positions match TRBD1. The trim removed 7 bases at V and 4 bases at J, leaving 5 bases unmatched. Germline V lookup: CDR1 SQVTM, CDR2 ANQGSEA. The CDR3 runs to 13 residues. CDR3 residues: CSAADRGNEKLFF. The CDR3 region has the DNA TGCAGCGCAGCCGACAGGGGTAATGAAAAACTGTTTTTT.

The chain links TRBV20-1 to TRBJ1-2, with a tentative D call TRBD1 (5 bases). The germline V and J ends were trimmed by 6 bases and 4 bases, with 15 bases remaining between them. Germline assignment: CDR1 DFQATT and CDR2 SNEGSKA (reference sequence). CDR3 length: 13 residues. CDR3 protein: CSAPRQGGYGYTF. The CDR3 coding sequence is TGCAGTGCCCCCCGGCAGGGCGGCTATGGCTACACCTTC.

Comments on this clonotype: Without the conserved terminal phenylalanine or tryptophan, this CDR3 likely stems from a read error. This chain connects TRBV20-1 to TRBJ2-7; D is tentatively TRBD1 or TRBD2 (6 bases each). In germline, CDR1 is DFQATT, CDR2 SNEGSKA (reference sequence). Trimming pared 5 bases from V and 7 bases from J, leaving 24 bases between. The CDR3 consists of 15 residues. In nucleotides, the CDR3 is TGCAGTGCTGGATGGGGAGTGACTAGAGGGGGTGAGCAGTACTGC. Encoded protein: CSAGWGVTRGGEQYC.

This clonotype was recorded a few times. The CDR3 reads CASSLGNSRINEQFF. The CDR3 DNA reads as TGTGCCAGCAGCTTGGGGAATAGCCGGATAAATGAGCAGTTCTTC. This rearrangement joins TRBV5-4 to TRBJ2-1, with unresolved D. The CDR3 loop spans 15 amino acids. V shed 0 bases and J shed 7 bases, with 14 bases lying between them. CDR1 is SGHNT, CDR2 YYREEE, per germline (reference sequence). Variable domain in full (rest from reference TRBV5-4 and TRBJ2-1): ETGVTQSPTHLIKTRGQQVTLRCSSQSGHNTVSWYQQALGQGPQFIFQYYREEENGRGNFPPRFSGLQFPNYSSELNVNALELDDSALYLCASSLGNSRINEQFFGPGTRLTVL.

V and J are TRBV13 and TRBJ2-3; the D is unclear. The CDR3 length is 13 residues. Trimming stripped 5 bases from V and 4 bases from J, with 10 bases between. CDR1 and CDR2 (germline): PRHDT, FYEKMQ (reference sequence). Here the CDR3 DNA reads TGTGCCAGCAGCCCTGAGAGCGCAGATACGCAGTATTTT. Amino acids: CASSPESADTQYF.

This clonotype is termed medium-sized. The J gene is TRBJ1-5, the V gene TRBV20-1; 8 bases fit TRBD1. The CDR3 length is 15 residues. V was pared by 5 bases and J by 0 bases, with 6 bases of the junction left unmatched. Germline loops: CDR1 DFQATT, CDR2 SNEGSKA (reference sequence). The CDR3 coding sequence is TGCAGTGCTCGAGGGGACAGGTATAGCAATCAGCCCCAGCATTTT. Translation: CSARGDRYSNQPQHF.

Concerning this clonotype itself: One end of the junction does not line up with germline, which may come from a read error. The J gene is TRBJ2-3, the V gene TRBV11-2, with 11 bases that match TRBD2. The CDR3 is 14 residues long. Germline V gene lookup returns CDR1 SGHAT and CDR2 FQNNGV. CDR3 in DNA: TGTGTCAGCAGCTTACTAGCGGGGGAAGATACGCAGTATTTT. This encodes CVSSLLAGEDTQYF.

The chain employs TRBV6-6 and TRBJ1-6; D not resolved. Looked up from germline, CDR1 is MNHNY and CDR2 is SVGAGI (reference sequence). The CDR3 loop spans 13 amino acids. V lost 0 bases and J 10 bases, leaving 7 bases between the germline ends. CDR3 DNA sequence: TGTGCCAGCAGTTACTCGACCGGCTCACCCCTCCACTTT. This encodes CASSYSTGSPLHF.

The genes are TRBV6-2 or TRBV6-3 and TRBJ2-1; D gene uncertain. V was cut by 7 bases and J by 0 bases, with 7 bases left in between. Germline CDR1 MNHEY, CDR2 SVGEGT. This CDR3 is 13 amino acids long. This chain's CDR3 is CASKEISYNEQFF. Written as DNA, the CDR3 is TGTGCCAGCAAGGAGATCTCCTACAATGAGCAGTTCTTC.

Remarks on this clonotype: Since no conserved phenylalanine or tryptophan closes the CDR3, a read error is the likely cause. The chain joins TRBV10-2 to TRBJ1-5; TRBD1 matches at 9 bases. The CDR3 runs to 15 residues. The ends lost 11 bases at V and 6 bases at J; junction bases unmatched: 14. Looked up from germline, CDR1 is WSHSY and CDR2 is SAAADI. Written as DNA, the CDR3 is TGCGCCGGCAAACCCTCGGCGACAGGGGGTCAGCCCCAGCATTTG. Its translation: CAGKPSATGGQPQHL.

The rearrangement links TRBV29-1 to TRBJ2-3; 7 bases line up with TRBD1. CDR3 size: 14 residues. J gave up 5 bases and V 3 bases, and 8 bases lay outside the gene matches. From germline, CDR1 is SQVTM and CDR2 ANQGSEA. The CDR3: CSVERPRTGDTQYF. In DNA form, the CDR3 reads TGCAGCGTTGAGCGTCCCCGGACAGGAGATACGCAGTATTTT.

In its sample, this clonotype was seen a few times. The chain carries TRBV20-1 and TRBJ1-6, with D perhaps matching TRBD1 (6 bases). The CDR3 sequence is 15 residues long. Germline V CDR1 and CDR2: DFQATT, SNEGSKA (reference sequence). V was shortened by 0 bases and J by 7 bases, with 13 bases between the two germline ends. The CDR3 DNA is TGCAGTGCTAGAGAAAGTAGGGGGGCAAATTCACCCCTCCACTTT. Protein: CSARESRGANSPLHF.

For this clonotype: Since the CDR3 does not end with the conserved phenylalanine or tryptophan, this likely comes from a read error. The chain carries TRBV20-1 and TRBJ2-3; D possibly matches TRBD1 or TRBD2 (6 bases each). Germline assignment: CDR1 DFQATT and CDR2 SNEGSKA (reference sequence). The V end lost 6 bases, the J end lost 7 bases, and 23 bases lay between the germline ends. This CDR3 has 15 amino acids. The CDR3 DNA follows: TGCAGTGCCCTACGGACGGGGGCGACCCTTAATACGCAGTATTCT. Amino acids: CSALRTGATLNTQYS.

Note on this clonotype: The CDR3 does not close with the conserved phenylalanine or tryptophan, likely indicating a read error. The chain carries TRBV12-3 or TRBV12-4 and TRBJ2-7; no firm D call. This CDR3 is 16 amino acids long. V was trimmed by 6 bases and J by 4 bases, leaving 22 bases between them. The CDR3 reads CASSPGPEMGFYEQYS. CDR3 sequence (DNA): TGTGCCAGCAGCCCCGGACCGGAAATGGGGTTTTACGAGCAGTACTCC.

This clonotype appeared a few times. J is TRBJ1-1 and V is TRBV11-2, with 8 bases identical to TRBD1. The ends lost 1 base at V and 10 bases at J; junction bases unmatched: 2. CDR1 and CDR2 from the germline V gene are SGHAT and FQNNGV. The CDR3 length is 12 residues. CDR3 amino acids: CASSLVQGVAFF. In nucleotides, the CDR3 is TGTGCCAGCAGCTTAGTACAGGGGGTAGCTTTCTTT. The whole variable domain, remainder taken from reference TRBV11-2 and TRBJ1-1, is EAGVAQSPRYKIIEKRQSVAFWCNPISGHATLYWYQQILGQGPKLLIQFQNNGVVDDSQLPKDRFSAERLKGVDSTLKIQPAKLEDSAVYLCASSLVQGVAFFGQGTRLTVV.

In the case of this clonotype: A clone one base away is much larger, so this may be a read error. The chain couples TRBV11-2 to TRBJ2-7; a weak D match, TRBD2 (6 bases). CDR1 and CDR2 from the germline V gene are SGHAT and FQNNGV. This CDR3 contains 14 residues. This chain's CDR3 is CASSPPGEPYEEYF. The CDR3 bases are TGTGCCAGCAGCCCGCCGGGAGAGCCCTACGAGGAGTACTTC.

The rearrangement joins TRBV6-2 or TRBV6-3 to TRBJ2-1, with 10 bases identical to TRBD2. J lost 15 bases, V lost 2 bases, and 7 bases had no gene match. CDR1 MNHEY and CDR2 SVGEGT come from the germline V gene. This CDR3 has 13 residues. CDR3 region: CASSYGLAGVSFF. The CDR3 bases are TGTGCCAGCAGTTACGGGCTAGCGGGAGTTTCGTTCTTC.

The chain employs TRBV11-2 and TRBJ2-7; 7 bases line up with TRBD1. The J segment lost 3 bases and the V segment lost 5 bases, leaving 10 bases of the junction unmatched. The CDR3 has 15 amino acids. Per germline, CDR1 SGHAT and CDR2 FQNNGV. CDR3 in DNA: TGTGCCAGCAGCCCCCGACCGGGACAGATCTACGAGCAGTACTTC. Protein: CASSPRPGQIYEQYF.

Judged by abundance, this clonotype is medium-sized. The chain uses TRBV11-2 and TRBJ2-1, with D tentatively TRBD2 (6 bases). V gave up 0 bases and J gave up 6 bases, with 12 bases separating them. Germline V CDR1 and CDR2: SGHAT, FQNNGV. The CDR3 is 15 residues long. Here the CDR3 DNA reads TGTGCCAGCAGCTTAGATCGGGAGACCATCAATGAGCAGTTCTTC. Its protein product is CASSLDRETINEQFF.

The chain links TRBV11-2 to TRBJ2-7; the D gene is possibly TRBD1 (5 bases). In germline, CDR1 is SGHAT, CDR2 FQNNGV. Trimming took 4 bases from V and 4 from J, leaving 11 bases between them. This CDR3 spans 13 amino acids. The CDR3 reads CASSYDSLYEQYF. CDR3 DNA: TGTGCCAGCAGCTACGACAGCCTATACGAGCAGTACTTC.

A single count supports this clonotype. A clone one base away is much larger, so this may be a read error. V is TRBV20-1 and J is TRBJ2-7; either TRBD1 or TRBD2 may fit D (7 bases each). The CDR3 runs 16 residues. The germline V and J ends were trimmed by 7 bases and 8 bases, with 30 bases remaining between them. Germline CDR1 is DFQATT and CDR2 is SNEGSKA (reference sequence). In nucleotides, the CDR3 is TGCAGTGTCATAAACCCAGGGGGAGGGGGGCAGTACAAGCAGTACTTC. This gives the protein CSVINPGGGGQYKQYF.

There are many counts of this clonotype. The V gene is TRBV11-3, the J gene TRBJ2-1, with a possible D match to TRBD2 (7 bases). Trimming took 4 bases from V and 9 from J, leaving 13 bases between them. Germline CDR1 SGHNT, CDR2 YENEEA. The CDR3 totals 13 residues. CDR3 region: CASSSRGEGEQFF. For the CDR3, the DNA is TGTGCCAGCAGCTCGAGGGGGGAGGGTGAGCAGTTCTTC.